This T cell receptor (beta chain) originates from a study of T-cell reconstitution after alpha-beta-depleted transplantation in children. Using unique molecular identifiers, the investigators prepared the TCRbeta library. TCRdb independently ran MiXCR on the PCR reads; one entry per CDR3 protein. The sample consists of fewer than 750,000 distinct CDR3 sequences, more than 20% of them appearing once. General study points: Expanded graft clones numbering several hundred reportedly gave rise to alpha-beta T cells about two months after transplant.

Deletions cut 0 bases from V and 5 bases from J, with 14 bases between. CDR3 length: 15 amino acids. Germline CDR1 SGHRS, CDR2 YFSETQ. As to this clonotype: What it binds is unknown.

The receptor comes from a boy in the first two years of life with Wiskott-Aldrich syndrome, due to receive a stem cell transplant. This chain connects TRBV5-1 to TRBJ2-5; D unresolved. Specimen: PBMCs, collected before TCRalphabeta/CD19-depleted stem cell transplant. This CDR3 is CASSLAGQRRETQYF. CDR3 in DNA: TGCGCCAGCAGCTTGGCAGGTCAGCGCCGGGAGACCCAGTACTTC.